This record concerns one T cell receptor beta chain sequence. What this receptor recognizes is not known. Per-nucleotide qualities are absent, and no much larger clonotype sits a single base away. In about five patients from the biomarker study, CD4+ cells were sorted further to obtain CD25+CD127- cells. Lesional scalp punch biopsies and peripheral blood were collected from alopecia areata patients. PBMCs were isolated by density centrifugation and stained for CD3, CD4 and CD8, after which CD4+ and CD8+ T cells were sorted on a FACSAria. As part of a multicenter biomarker study, untreated alopecia areata patients were recruited. This entry comes from a study of CD8+ T cells in alopecia areata (dated by TCRdb to between 2017 and 2018). In terms of the full investigation: To study T cell clonal expansion in alopecia areata, the researchers applied high-throughput TCRbeta sequencing to both the C3H/HeJ mouse model and human patients. TCRbeta CDR3 regions were amplified by immunoSEQ multiplex PCR using 35 Vbeta forward and 13 Jbeta reverse primers. In humans, TCRbeta sequencing was performed on scalp tissue and on sorted CD4+ and CD8+ peripheral blood T cells from healthy controls and from patients with patchy or totalis/universalis alopecia areata. Scalp clonality was compared among normal scalp (n=4), patchy alopecia areata scalp (n=8), and alopecia totalis/universalis scalp (n=8). RNA came from the PAXgene miRNA kit for fixed scalp, the miRNeasy kit for PBMCs, and the RNeasy kit for mouse skin. Summary of the overall study and its limitations: Unlike mouse skin, which is dominated by gammadelta T cells, normal human skin has resident alphabeta T cells that are also sequenced, and this complicates analysis of the scalp TCR repertoire. Compared with normal scalp, lesional scalp had higher clonality and more expanded CD8+ clones, particularly in alopecia totalis/universalis, a pattern that suggests antigenic drive. Compared with mice, TCR sequences shared between patients were less clear, possibly partly because of HLA diversity across the patient population.

The germline V gene provides CDR1 SGHTA and CDR2 FQGNSA. The CDR3 goes from the cysteine to the phenylalanine over 14 residues. The DNA shown is the 42-base CDR3, in frame from base 1. The V and J ends are trimmed by 5 bases and 0 bases, leaving 10 bases between them. The method behind the library was the immunoSEQ multiplex PCR assay. For TCR sequencing, RNA was extracted from every sample and reverse transcribed into cDNA to serve as template. SuperScript III was used to make first-strand cDNA, primed with a 2:1 mix of oligo-dT and random hexamers. A synthetic immune receptor repertoire was used to assess amplification bias, and residual bias was removed computationally. From the authors' description of their analysis: Raw reads were preprocessed to remove errors, and CDR3 was defined according to IMGT conventions as the region from the conserved cysteine to phenylalanine. To get clonality, Shannon entropy was normalized by log2 of the number of productive unique TCRs and the result was subtracted from 1. Whether each scalp clone was CD4 or CD8 was inferred by checking scalp TCRbeta sequences against the CD4 and CD8 repertoires from sorted blood. What TCRdb holds here is the immuneACCESS table cut down to in-frame rearrangements. Part of the clones is not present; checked against another copy, under half of the missing clones reflect an unresolved V gene, and the others are unexplained. V and J calls and clone size follow that table, whereas D and trimming were derived from the DNA. This sample has 37,000 or so clones in its table, and under 65% of those were observed once. The top ten clones comprise less than 2% of the sample.

This clonotype was obtained from a human donor with alopecia areata. The receptor chain draws on TRBV7-2 and TRBJ1-1; too little of a D gene remains to name it. Sequencing was carried out using CD4+ Tregs sorted from blood. The CDR3 sequence is CASSPRPMNTEAFF. Here is the DNA: TGTGCCAGCAGCCCAAGGCCGATGAACACTGAAGCTTTCTTT.